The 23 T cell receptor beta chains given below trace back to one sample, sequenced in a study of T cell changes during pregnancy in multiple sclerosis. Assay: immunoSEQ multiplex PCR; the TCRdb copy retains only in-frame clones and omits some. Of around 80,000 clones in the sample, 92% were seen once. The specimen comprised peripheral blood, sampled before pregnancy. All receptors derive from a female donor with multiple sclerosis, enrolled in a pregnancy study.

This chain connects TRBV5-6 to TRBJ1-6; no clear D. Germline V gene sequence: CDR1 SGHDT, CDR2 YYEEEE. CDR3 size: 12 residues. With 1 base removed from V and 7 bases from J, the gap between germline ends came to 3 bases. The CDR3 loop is CASSLLNSPLHF. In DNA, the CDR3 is TGTGCCAGCAGCTTGCTCAATTCACCCCTCCACTTT.

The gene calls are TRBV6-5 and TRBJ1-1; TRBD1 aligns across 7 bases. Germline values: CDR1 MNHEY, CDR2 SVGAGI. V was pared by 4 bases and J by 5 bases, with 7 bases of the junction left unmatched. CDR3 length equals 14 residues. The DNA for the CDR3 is TGTGCCAGCAGTTCCTTGACAGGGAGTACTGAAGCTTTCTTT. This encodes CASSSLTGSTEAFF.

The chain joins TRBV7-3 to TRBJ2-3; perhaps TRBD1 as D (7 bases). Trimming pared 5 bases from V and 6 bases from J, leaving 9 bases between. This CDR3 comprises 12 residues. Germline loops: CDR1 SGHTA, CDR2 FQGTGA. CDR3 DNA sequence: TGTGCCAGCAGCCCAGGGGGGGATACGCAGTATTTT. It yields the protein CASSPGGDTQYF.

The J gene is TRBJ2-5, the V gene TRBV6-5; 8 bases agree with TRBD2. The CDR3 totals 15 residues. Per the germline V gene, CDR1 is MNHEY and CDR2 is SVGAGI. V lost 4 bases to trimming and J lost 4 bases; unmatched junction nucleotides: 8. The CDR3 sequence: CASSFASGGVETQYF. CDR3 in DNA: TGTGCCAGCAGTTTTGCGTCCGGGGGGGTAGAGACCCAGTACTTC.

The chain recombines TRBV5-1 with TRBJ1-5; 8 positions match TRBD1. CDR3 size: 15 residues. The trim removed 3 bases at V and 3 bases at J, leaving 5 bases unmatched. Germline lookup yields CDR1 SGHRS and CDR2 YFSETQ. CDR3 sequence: CASSSGQGNNQPQHF. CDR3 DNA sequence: TGCGCCAGCAGCTCCGGACAGGGAAACAATCAGCCCCAGCATTTT.

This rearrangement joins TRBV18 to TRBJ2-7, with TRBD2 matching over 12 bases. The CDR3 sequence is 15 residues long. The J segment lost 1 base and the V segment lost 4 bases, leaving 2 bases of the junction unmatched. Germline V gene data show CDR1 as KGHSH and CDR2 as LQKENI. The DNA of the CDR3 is TGTGCCAGCTCACTGGGGACTAGCGGGTCCTACGAGCAGTACTTC. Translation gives CASSLGTSGSYEQYF.

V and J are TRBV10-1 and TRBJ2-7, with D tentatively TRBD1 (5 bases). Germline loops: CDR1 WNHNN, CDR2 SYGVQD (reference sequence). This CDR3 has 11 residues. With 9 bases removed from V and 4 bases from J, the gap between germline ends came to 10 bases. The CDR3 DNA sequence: TGCGCCAGAAGACAGCTTTACGAGCAGTACTTC. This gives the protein CARRQLYEQYF.

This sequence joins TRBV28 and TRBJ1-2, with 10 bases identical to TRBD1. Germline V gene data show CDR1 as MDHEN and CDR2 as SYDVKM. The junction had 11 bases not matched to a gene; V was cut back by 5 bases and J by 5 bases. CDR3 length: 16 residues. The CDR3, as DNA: TGTGCCAGCAGTATAAGGACAGGGGGAAAAATGTATGGCTACACCTTC. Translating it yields CASSIRTGGKMYGYTF.

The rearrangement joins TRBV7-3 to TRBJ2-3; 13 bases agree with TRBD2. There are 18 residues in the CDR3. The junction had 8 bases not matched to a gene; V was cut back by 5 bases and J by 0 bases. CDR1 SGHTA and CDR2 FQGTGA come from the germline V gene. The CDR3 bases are TGTGCCAGCAGCCCAGGGACTAGCGGGGAGATTAGCACAGATACGCAGTATTTT. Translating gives CASSPGTSGEISTDTQYF.

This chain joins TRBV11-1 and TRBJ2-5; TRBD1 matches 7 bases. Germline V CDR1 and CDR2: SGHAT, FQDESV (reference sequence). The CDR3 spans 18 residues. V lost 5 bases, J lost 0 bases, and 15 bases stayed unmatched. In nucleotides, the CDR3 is TGTGCCAGCAGCCCAGGTATCCGGGACAGCTTGTACCAAGAGACCCAGTACTTC. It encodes CASSPGIRDSLYQETQYF.

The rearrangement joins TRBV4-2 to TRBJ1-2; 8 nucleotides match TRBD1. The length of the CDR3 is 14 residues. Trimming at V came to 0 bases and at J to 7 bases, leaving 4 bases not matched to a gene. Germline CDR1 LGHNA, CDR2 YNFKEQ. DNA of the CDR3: TGTGCCAGCAGCCAAGACAGGGGGCGAGGTGGCTACACCTTC. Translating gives CASSQDRGRGGYTF.

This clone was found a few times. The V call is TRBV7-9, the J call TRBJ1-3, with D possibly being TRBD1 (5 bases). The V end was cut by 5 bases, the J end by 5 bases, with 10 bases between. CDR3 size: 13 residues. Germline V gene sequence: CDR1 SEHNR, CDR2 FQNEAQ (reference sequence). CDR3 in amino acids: CASSLGGRNTIYF. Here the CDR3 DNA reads TGTGCCAGCAGCCTGGGGGGGAGAAACACCATATATTTT.

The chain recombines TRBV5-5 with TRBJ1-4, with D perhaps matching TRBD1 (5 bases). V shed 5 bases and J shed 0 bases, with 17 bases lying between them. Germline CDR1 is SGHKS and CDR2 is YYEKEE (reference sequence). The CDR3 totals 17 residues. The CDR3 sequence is CASSFWGGDATNEKLFF. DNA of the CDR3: TGTGCCAGCAGTTTTTGGGGGGGAGATGCAACTAATGAAAAACTGTTTTTT.

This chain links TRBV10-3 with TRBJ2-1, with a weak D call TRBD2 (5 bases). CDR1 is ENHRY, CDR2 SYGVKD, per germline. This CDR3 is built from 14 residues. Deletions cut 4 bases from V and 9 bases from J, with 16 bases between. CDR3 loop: CAISGDSLRGEQFF. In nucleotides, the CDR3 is TGTGCCATCAGTGGAGACTCCCTCCGGGGTGAGCAGTTCTTC.

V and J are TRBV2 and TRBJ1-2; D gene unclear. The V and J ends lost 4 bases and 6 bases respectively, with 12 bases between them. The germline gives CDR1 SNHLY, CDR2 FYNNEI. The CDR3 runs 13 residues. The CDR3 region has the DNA TGTGCCAGCAGTGGGGCCAGTTCACATGGCTACACCTTC. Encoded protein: CASSGASSHGYTF.

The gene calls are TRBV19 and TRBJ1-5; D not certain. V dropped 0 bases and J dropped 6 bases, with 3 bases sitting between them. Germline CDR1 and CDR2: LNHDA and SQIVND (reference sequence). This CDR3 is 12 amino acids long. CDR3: CASSIDLQPQHF. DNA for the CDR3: TGTGCCAGTAGTATAGATCTTCAGCCCCAGCATTTT.

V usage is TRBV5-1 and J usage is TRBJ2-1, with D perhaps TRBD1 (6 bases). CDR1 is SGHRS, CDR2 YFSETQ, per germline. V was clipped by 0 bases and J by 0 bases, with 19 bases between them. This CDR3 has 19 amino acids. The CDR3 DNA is TGCGCCAGCAGCTTGGTGGTGGGGGCCCTTCGTAGCTCCTACAATGAGCAGTTCTTC. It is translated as CASSLVVGALRSSYNEQFF.

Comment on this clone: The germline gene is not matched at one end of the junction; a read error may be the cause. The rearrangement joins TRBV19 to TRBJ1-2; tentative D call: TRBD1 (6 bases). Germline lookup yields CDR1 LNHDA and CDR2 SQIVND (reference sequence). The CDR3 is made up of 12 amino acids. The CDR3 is CASSPLQGRIAF. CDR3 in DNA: TGTGCCAGTAGTCCGCTACAGGGTCGAATCGCCTTC.

The CDR3 loop is CASSHMTETYGYTF. CDR3 in DNA: TGCGCCAGCAGCCATATGACAGAAACCTATGGCTACACCTTC. This chain connects TRBV4-1 to TRBJ1-2, with D possibly matching TRBD1 (5 bases). The germline V gene has CDR1 MGHRA and CDR2 YSYEKL. The CDR3 length is 14 residues. Trimming removed 3 bases from V and 4 bases from J, with 12 bases in between.

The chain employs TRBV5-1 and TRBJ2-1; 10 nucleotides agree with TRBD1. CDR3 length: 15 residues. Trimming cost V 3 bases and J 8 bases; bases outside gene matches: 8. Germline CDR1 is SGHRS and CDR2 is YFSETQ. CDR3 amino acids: CASSWYSGTGDEQFF. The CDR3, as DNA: TGCGCCAGCAGCTGGTACTCCGGGACAGGGGATGAGCAGTTCTTC.

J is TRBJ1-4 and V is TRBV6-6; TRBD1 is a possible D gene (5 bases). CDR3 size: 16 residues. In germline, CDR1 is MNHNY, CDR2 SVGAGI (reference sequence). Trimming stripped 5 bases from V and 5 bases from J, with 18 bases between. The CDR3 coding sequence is TGTGCCAGCAGTGCTCCCCAGCAGGGCGAGAATGAAAAACTGTTTTTT. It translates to CASSAPQQGENEKLFF.

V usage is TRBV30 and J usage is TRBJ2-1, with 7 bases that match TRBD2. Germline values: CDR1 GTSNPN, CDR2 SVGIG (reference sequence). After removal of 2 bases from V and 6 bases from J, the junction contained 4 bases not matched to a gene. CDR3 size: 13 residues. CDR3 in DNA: TGTGCCTGGAGTTGGTGGGGGGGCAATGAGCAGTTCTTC. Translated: CAWSWWGGNEQFF.

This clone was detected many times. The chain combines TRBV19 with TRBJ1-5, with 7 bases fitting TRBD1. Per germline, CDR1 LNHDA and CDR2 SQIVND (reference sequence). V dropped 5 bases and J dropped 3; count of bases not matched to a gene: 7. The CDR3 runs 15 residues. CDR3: CASSRRQGLNQPQHF. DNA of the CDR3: TGTGCCAGTAGTCGGAGACAGGGTCTCAATCAGCCCCAGCATTTT.